This T cell receptor (beta chain) was sequenced for a study of T-cell reconstitution after alpha-beta-depleted transplantation in children. Trimming took off 5 bases at V and 1 base at J, with 8 bases between the two ends. The CDR3 is made up of 13 amino acids. Germline loops: CDR1 KGHSH, CDR2 LQKENI. This sample's TCRbeta library carried unique molecular identifier barcodes. TCRdb passed the PCR reads through MiXCR, listing each CDR3 protein once. This sample carries 300,000 or so distinct CDR3 sequences, almost 10% of them seen once, and the ten largest clones take over 9.5%. This material consisted of PBMCs from the stem cell graft donor, taken from the stem cell graft. This chain uses TRBV18 with TRBJ2-5; no clear D gene. The receptor's source is a human donor who donated a stem cell graft to a child with SCID. The CDR3 DNA is TGTGCCAGCTCAATGACGGCCCAAGAGACCCAGTACTTC. Its protein is CASSMTAQETQYF.